The 22 T cell receptor beta chains given below trace back to one sample, sequenced in a study of CD8 T cells in ankylosing spondylitis (dated by TCRdb to 2017 to 2019). Libraries were made using 5' RACE. The instrument given in TCRdb is Illumina HiSeq 2500. The public sequencing data were trimmed at Q25 with fastp and processed into clonotypes with MiXCR by TCRdb, which kept only in-frame beta chains. Merged by CDR3 protein, the rows form single entries marked with the most common genes and DNA. The sample table lists 250,000 to 350,000 distinct CDR3 sequences, 20% of them with a count of one. The ten most abundant clones make up under 8.5% of the sample. The sequenced sample was blood, either unsorted or a sorted T cell fraction (not recorded which). These receptors were taken from a male donor with ankylosing spondylitis or in good health (not recorded which).

At least ten counts were recorded for this clonotype. The chain recombines TRBV5-1 with TRBJ2-2; a weak D match, TRBD1 (5 bases). The CDR3 loop spans 16 amino acids. The germline gives CDR1 SGHRS, CDR2 YFSETQ. Deletions cut 4 bases from V and 2 bases from J, with 15 bases between. CDR3 sequence (DNA): TGCGCCAGCAGCCGAAGGGTGGGGCAAAACACCGGGGAGCTGTTTTTT. Amino acid sequence: CASSRRVGQNTGELFF.

This clonotype was seen a few times. The genes are TRBV10-3 and TRBJ2-3, with D unresolved. V was shortened by 4 bases and J by 8 bases, with 10 bases between the two germline ends. Germline CDR1 ENHRY, CDR2 SYGVKD. The CDR3 extends over 12 amino acids. CDR3 protein: CAISGAVGTQYF. CDR3 sequence (DNA): TGTGCCATCAGTGGGGCCGTAGGTACGCAGTATTTT.

This clonotype appeared a few times. This rearrangement joins TRBV12-3 or TRBV12-4 to TRBJ2-7, with D possibly being TRBD2 (5 bases). The V and J ends lost 6 bases and 3 bases respectively, with 9 bases between them. CDR3 length: 12 amino acids. CDR3 coding DNA: TGTGCCAGCAGCCCAGGAGGCTACGAGCAGTACGTC. The encoded protein is CASSPGGYEQYV.

The chain is built from TRBV12-3 or TRBV12-4 and TRBJ1-2; D unclear. The CDR3 loop spans 12 amino acids. V was trimmed by 5 bases and J by 8 bases, leaving 12 bases between them. The CDR3, as DNA: TGTGCCAGCAGTGGCCAGGAGTACGGCTACACCTTC. Translating it yields CASSGQEYGYTF.

This clonotype appeared once. The junction shows a germline mismatch at one end, possibly a read error. The rearrangement links TRBV12-3 or TRBV12-4 to TRBJ2-1; unclear D gene. The CDR3 contains 14 residues. CDR3 DNA sequence: TGTGCCAGCAGTTTTGAGACAATCAACAATGCGCAGTTCTTC. Amino acids: CASSFETINNAQFF.

This clonotype occurred a few times. The V and J genes are TRBV10-3 and TRBJ2-7; maybe TRBD1 (5 bases). Germline lookup yields CDR1 ENHRY and CDR2 SYGVKD. The CDR3 consists of 13 residues. The germline V and J ends were trimmed by 4 bases and 5 bases, with 12 bases remaining between them. Written as DNA, the CDR3 is TGTGCCATCAGTGGCCAGCAGGGTCACGAGCAGTACGTC. Translating it yields CAISGQQGHEQYV.

The CDR3 DNA follows: TGTGCCAGCAGCGCGGGGCTATACTACGAGCAGTACGTC. The encoded protein is CASSAGLYYEQYV. The V and J genes are TRBV6-1 and TRBJ2-7, with a possible D match to TRBD2 (6 bases). This CDR3 is 13 amino acids long. Trimming shortened V by 6 bases and J by 3 bases, and 12 bases separated the two germline ends. The germline CDR1 and CDR2 sequences are MNHNS and SASEGT.

The V gene is TRBV27, the J gene TRBJ2-1; 12 bases match TRBD2. This CDR3 contains 17 residues. V lost 5 bases and J lost 7; bases outside the gene matches: 12. Looked up from germline, CDR1 is MNHEY and CDR2 is SMNVEV (reference sequence). CDR3: CASSPWTSGNSPNEQFF. CDR3 in DNA: TGTGCCAGCAGTCCATGGACTAGCGGGAATTCCCCAAATGAGCAGTTCTTC.

This clonotype was seen only a few times. This chain connects TRBV14 to TRBJ2-1; 7 nucleotides match TRBD2. Looked up from germline, CDR1 is SGHDN and CDR2 is FVKESK. The V and J ends lost 0 bases and 14 bases, in that order; junction bases with no gene match: 13. The CDR3 is 15 amino acids. Here the CDR3 reads CASSQDLYPRGREFF. The CDR3 bases are TGTGCCAGCAGCCAAGACCTTTATCCCCGGGGGAGGGAGTTCTTC.

The chain couples TRBV5-1 to TRBJ2-2; 10 bases are shared with TRBD2. The CDR3 is 16 residues long. J gave up 7 bases and V 0 bases, and 6 bases lay outside the gene matches. Germline V gene lookup returns CDR1 SGHRS and CDR2 YFSETQ. The CDR3 DNA is TGCGCCAGCAGCTTGGCTAGCGGGAGCGGCGGCGGGGAGCTGTTTTTT. This sequence encodes CASSLASGSGGGELFF.

The genes are TRBV20-1 and TRBJ1-4, with TRBD1 as a possible D gene (6 bases). Germline V gives CDR1 DFQATT, CDR2 SNEGSKA (reference sequence). The germline V and J ends were trimmed by 5 bases and 8 bases, with 12 bases remaining between them. This CDR3 region has 12 residues. The CDR3 loop is CSAFRGGEKLFF. The CDR3 region has the DNA TGCAGTGCTTTCAGGGGCGGAGAAAAACTGTTTTTT.

This clonotype was observed a few times. The chain combines TRBV5-1 with TRBJ1-4; D is unclear. The V end was cut by 4 bases, the J end by 5 bases, with 12 bases between. Looked up from germline, CDR1 is SGHRS and CDR2 is YFSETQ. The CDR3 loop spans 14 amino acids. The DNA for the CDR3 is TGCGCCAGCAGCCCAAAAACTTCGAATGAAAAACTGTTTTTT. This codes for CASSPKTSNEKLFF.

This clonotype has a count of ten or more. This chain joins TRBV20-1 and TRBJ1-2; 8 bases agree with TRBD1. The germline V gene has CDR1 DFQATT and CDR2 SNEGSKA (reference sequence). V lost 5 bases to trimming and J lost 0 bases; unmatched junction nucleotides: 5. This CDR3 has 14 amino acids. CDR3 nucleotides: TGCAGTGCTCAAGGACAGGGATCTAACTATGGCTACACCTTC. Its translation is CSAQGQGSNYGYTF.

This clonotype was counted a few times. The chain has TRBV4-1 and TRBJ2-3; possible D gene TRBD1, 5 bases. Trimming shortened V by 0 bases and J by 6 bases, and 10 bases separated the two germline ends. The germline CDR1 and CDR2 sequences are MGHRA and YSYEKL. This CDR3 comprises 14 residues. Written as DNA, the CDR3 is TGCGCCAGCAGCCAAGACTCTGGGGCGGATACGCAGTATTTT. Its translation is CASSQDSGADTQYF.

This clonotype was detected once. A read error may account for a junction end that differs from germline. J is TRBJ2-5 and V is TRBV9, with 8 bases fitting TRBD1. The germline V gene has CDR1 SGDLS and CDR2 YYNGEE. The CDR3 extends over 15 amino acids. CDR3: CTSSPGDRNQETQYF. The CDR3 nucleotides are TGTACCAGCAGCCCGGGGGACAGGAACCAAGAGACCCAGTACTTC.

V gene TRBV20-1 combines with J gene TRBJ2-5; the D is unclear. V shed 6 bases and J shed 5 bases, with 19 bases lying between them. The CDR3 extends over 14 amino acids. From germline, CDR1 is DFQATT and CDR2 SNEGSKA (reference sequence). The CDR3 loop is CSAKPADRSETQYF. As DNA, the CDR3 is TGCAGTGCCAAGCCGGCAGACCGATCGGAGACCCAGTACTTC.

This rearrangement joins TRBV29-1 to TRBJ2-1; TRBD1 matches 7 bases. V was clipped by 4 bases and J by 1 base; unmatched bases: 4. The CDR3 spans 14 residues. The germline V gene has CDR1 SQVTM and CDR2 ANQGSEA. In DNA, the CDR3 is TGCAGCGTTGCCCCAGGGGGATCCTACAATGAGCAGTTCTTC. Translated: CSVAPGGSYNEQFF.

This clonotype has just a few counts. The chain employs TRBV3-1 and TRBJ1-5; D is ambiguous. The CDR3 is 16 residues long. Trimming removed 0 bases at V and 1 base at J, with 10 bases between. Germline V gene sequence: CDR1 LGHDT, CDR2 YNNKEL (reference sequence). The CDR3 region is CASSQDLTGSNQPQHF. CDR3 bases: TGTGCCAGCAGCCAAGATTTGACGGGGAGCAATCAGCCCCAGCATTTT.

This sequence joins TRBV7-6 and TRBJ1-4; the D is unclear. Trimming stripped 5 bases from V and 3 bases from J, with 19 bases between. CDR3 length equals 17 residues. Germline CDR1 SGHVS, CDR2 FNYEAQ. In DNA, the CDR3 is TGTGCCAGCAGCCTCCGGGTCCCGGACGGGCCTAATGAAAAACTGTTTTTT. Translation gives CASSLRVPDGPNEKLFF.

The chain carries TRBV15 and TRBJ2-5; TRBD2 matches at 9 bases. The trim removed 4 bases at V and 3 bases at J, leaving 6 bases unmatched. This CDR3 has 15 amino acids. CDR1 is LNHNV and CDR2 is YYDKDF in the germline V gene (reference sequence). CDR3 sequence: CATSTPGLAKETQYF. The DNA for the CDR3 is TGTGCCACCAGCACCCCGGGACTAGCAAAAGAGACCCAGTACTTC.

This chain links TRBV7-3 with TRBJ2-2; tentative D call: TRBD1 (5 bases). CDR3 length: 14 amino acids. Per the germline V gene, CDR1 is SGHTA and CDR2 is FQGTGA. V was clipped by 4 bases and J by 4 bases, with 10 bases between them. The CDR3 protein is CASSSGHPTGELFF. The CDR3, as DNA: TGTGCCAGCAGCTCCGGACATCCCACCGGGGAGCTGTTTTTT.

The chain employs TRBV5-1 and TRBJ1-1; D is undetermined. CDR3 length: 14 amino acids. Per the germline V gene, CDR1 is SGHRS and CDR2 is YFSETQ. The ends were cut back, 4 bases at V and 0 bases at J, with 10 bases in the middle. The CDR3 reads CASSKSSVNTEAFF. CDR3 bases: TGCGCCAGCAGCAAAAGCTCAGTGAACACTGAAGCTTTCTTT.